This T cell receptor (beta chain) derives from a study of blood T cell repertoires in COVID-19. On the study more broadly: T cells, B-cell-depleted T cells, or PBMCs provided the cDNA or gDNA that served as material.

CDR3 length: 14 residues. V was cut by 4 bases and J by 8 bases, with 14 bases left in between. Germline CDR1 reads SGHAT; CDR2 reads FQNNGV. TCRdb keeps only in-frame clones here, not all; method: immunoSEQ multiplex PCR. The table shows roughly 200,000 clones, with roughly 80% occurring only once. Participant reports of clinical history set cohort assignment. The rearrangement joins TRBV11-2 to TRBJ2-2, with D perhaps TRBD2 (5 bases). This TCR came from an older woman with acute COVID-19. The material sequenced was PBMCs or T cells enriched from blood (not recorded which). In DNA form, the CDR3 reads TGTGCCAGCAGCTCCCGGACTGGGCGGGGGGAGCTGTTTTTT. It encodes CASSSRTGRGELFF.